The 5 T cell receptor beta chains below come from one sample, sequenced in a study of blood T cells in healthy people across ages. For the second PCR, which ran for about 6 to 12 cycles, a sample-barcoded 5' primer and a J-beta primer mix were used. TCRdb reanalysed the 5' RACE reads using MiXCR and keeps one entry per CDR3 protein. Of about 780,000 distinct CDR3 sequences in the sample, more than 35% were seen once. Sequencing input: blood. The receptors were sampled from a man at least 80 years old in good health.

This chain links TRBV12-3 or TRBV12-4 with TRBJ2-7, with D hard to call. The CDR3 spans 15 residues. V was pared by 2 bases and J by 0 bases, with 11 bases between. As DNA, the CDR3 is TGTGCCAGCAGTTTATTGAGGAAGGCCTCCTACGAGCAGTACTTC. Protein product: CASSLLRKASYEQYF.

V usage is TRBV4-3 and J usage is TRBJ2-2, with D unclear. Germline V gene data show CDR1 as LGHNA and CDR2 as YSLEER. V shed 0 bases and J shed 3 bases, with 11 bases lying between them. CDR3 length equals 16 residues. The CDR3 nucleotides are TGCGCCAGCAGCCAAGAGTACGGACGGTACACCGGGGAGCTGTTTTTT. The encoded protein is CASSQEYGRYTGELFF.

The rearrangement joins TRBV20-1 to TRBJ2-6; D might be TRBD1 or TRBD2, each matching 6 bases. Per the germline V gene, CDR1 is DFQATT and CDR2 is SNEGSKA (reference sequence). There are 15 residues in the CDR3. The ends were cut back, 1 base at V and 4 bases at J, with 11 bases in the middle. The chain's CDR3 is CSARGQGRGANVLTF. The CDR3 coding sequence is TGCAGTGCTAGAGGTCAGGGGAGGGGGGCCAACGTCCTGACTTTC.

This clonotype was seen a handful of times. CDR3 residues: CASKDKGGTDTQYF. The CDR3 coding sequence is TGTGCCAGCAAGGACAAGGGTGGGACAGATACGCAGTATTTT. V gene TRBV4-2 combines with J gene TRBJ2-3; D is possibly TRBD1 (5 bases). V dropped 7 bases and J dropped 3 bases, with 14 bases sitting between them. The CDR3 sequence is 14 residues long. The germline V gene encodes CDR1 LGHNA and CDR2 YNFKEQ.

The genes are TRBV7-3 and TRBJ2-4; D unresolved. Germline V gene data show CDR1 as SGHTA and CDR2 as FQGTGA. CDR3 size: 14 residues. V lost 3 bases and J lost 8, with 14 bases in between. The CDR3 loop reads CASSFGFASDIQYF. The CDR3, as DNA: TGTGCCAGCAGCTTCGGGTTTGCTTCAGACATTCAGTACTTC. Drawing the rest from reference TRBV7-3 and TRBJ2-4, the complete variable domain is GAGVSQTPSNKVTEKGKYVELRCDPISGHTALYWYRQSLGQGPEFLIYFQGTGAADDSGLPNDRFFAVRPEGSVSTLKIQRTERGDSAVYLCASSFGFASDIQYFGAGTRLSVL.